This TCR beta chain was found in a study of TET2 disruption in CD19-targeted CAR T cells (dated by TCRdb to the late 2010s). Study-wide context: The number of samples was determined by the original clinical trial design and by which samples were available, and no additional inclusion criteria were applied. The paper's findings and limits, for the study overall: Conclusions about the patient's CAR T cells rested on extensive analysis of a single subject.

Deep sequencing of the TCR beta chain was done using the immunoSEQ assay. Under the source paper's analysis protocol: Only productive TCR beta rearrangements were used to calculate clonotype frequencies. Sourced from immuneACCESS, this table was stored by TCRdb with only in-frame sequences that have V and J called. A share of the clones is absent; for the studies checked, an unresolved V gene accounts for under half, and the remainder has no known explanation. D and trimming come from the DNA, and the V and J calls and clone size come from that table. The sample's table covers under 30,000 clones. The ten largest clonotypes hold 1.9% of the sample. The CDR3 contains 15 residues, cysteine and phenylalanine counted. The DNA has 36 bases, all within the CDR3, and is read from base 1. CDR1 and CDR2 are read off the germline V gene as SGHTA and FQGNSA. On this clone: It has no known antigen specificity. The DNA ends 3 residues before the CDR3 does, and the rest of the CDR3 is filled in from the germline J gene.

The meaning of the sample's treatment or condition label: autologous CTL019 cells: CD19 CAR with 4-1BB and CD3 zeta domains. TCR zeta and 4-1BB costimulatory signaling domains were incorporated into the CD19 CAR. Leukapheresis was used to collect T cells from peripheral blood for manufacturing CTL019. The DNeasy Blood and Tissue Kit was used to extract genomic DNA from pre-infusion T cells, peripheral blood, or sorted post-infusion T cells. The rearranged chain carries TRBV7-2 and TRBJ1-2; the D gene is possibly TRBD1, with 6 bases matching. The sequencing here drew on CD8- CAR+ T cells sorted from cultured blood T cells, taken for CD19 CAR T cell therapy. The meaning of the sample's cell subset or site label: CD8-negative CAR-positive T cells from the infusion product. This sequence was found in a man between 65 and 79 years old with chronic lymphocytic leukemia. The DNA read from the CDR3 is TGTGCCAGCAGCTGGACTAGCGGGGGGGCAGATACC. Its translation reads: CASSWTSGGADT. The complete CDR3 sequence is CASSWTSGGADTYTF.